One sample yielded the 7 T cell receptor beta chains listed below, sequenced in a study of metastatic and nonmetastatic thyroid tumors. Through MiXCR, TCRdb re-clonotyped the PCR reads. The repertoire has around 31,000 clones, 18% of them found once; the top ten carry over 9.5%. Thyroid surgery was performed in patients who had received no treatment beforehand. Sequenced input: blood. The source is a female donor with papillary thyroid cancer or a benign thyroid nodule (not recorded which). Some clones in this sample may be carry-over from other donors' samples.

At least ten counts were recorded for this clone. The J gene is TRBJ2-5, the V gene TRBV10-1, with TRBD2 matching 16 bases. The CDR3 is 19 residues long. V shed 7 bases and J 1 base; nucleotides not matched to a gene: 12. The germline CDR1 and CDR2 sequences are WNHNN and SYGVQD (reference sequence). The CDR3 here is CASTPGLAGGPQSQETQYF. The CDR3 nucleotides read TGCGCCAGCACCCCGGGACTAGCGGGGGGGCCCCAGAGCCAAGAGACCCAGTACTTC.

This clone was counted ten times or more. The chain employs TRBV6-7 and TRBJ2-3, with TRBD1 identical over 8 bases. TRBV6-7 is noted as an ORF with a role that remains uncertain. This CDR3 contains 14 residues. Trimming cost V 11 bases and J 0 bases; bases outside gene matches: 7. CDR3 coding DNA: TGTGCCGGGGTTCAGGGGGCCAGCACAGATACGCAGTATTTT. This codes for CAGVQGASTDTQYF.

This clone was found many times. J is TRBJ2-1 and V is TRBV27; D might be TRBD1 (6 bases). The germline V gene encodes CDR1 MNHEY and CDR2 SMNVEV (reference sequence). V lost 0 bases to trimming and J lost 9 bases, with 9 bases between them. The CDR3 length is 13 residues. DNA for the CDR3: TGTGCCAGCAGTTTATCATACAGGGTTGAGCAGTTCTTC. This gives the protein CASSLSYRVEQFF.

This chain links TRBV6-2 or TRBV6-3 with TRBJ1-6; D is ambiguous. V dropped 3 bases and J dropped 9 bases, with 18 bases sitting between them. The CDR3 sequence is 16 residues long. Germline values: CDR1 MNHEY, CDR2 SVGEGT. The CDR3 DNA is TGTGCCAGCAGTTATGGGAGGGTCAAGGCCATTTCACCCCTCCACTTT. Protein product: CASSYGRVKAISPLHF.

A note on this clone: The CDR3 carries no conserved terminal phenylalanine or tryptophan, so it likely arises from a read error. The chain is built from TRBV6-1 and TRBJ1-2; no reliable D call. Per the germline V gene, CDR1 is MNHNS and CDR2 is SASEGT. V lost 5 bases to trimming and J lost 5 bases, with 15 bases between them. The CDR3 has 14 residues. CDR3 loop: CASSPVGQWYGYTI. CDR3 sequence (DNA): TGTGCCAGCAGTCCTGTTGGGCAATGGTATGGCTACACCATA.

Concerning this clone: This may be a read error: a much more frequent sequence differs by one nucleotide. The chain is built from TRBV9 and TRBJ2-7; D could derive from TRBD1 or TRBD2 (5 bases each). V lost 1 base to trimming and J lost 3 bases, with 14 bases between them. The CDR3 extends over 15 amino acids. Germline-derived CDR1 and CDR2 are SGDLS and YYNGEE. DNA for the CDR3: TGTGCCAGCAGCGTAACCGGGACGTGGGACTACGAGCAGTACTTC. Protein: CASSVTGTWDYEQYF.

This clone occurred many times. The chain couples TRBV11-2 to TRBJ1-1; no clear D. Trimming removed 1 base from V and 0 bases from J, with 9 bases in between. The CDR3 consists of 15 residues. The germline gives CDR1 SGHAT, CDR2 FQNNGV. CDR3: CASSLVAALNTEAFF. CDR3 nucleotides: TGTGCCAGCAGCTTAGTAGCAGCCTTGAACACTGAAGCTTTCTTT.